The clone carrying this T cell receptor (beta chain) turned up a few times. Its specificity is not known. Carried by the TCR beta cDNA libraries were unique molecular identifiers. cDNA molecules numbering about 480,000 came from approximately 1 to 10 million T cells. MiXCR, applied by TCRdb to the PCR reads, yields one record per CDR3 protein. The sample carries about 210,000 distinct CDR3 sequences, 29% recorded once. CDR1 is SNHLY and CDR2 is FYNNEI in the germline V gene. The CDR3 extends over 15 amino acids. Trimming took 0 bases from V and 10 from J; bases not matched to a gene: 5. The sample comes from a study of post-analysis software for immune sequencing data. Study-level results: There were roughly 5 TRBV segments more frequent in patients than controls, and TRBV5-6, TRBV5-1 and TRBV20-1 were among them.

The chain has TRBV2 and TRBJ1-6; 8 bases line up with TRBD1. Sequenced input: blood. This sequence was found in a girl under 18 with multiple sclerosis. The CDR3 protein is CASSEATGGGSPLHF. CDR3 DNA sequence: TGTGCCAGCAGTGAAGCAACAGGGGGTGGATCACCCCTCCACTTT. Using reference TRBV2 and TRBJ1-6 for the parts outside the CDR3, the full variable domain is EPEVTQTPSHQVTQMGQEVILRCVPISNHLYFYWYRQILGQKVEFLVSFYNNEISEKSEIFDDQFSVERPDGSNFTLKIRSTKLEDSAMYFCASSEATGGGSPLHFGNGTRLTVT.